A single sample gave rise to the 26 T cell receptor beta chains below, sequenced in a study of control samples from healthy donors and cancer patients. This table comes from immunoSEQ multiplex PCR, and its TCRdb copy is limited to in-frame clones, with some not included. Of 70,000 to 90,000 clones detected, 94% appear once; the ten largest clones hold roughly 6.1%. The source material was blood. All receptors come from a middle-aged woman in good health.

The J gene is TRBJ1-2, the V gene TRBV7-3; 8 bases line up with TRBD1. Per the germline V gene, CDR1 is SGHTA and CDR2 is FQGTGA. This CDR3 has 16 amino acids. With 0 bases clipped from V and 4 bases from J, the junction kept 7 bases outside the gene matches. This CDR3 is CASSLTPDRDRYGYTF. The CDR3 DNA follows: TGTGCCAGCAGCTTAACCCCGGACAGGGACCGCTATGGCTACACCTTC.

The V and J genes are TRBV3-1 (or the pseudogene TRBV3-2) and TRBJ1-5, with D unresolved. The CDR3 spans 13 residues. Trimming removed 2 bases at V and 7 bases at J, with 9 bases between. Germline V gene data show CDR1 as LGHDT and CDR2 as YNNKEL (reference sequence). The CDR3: CASSQWQAQPQHF. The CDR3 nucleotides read TGTGCCAGCAGCCAATGGCAGGCACAGCCCCAGCATTTT.

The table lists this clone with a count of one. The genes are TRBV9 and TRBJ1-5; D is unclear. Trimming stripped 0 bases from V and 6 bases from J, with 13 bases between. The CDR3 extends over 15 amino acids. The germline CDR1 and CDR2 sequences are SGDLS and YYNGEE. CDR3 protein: CASSVEDGLVQPQHF. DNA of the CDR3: TGTGCCAGCAGCGTAGAGGATGGTTTGGTTCAGCCCCAGCATTTT.

The CDR3 protein is CASSLDTAQPQHF. The DNA of the CDR3 is TGTGCCAGCAGCTTAGATACAGCACAGCCCCAGCATTTT. This chain joins TRBV11-2 and TRBJ1-5; no firm D call. V was shortened by 0 bases and J by 7 bases, with 7 bases between the two germline ends. The germline gives CDR1 SGHAT, CDR2 FQNNGV. The CDR3 spans 13 residues.

CDR3 protein: CASSLNRVFGEQFF. The CDR3, as DNA: TGTGCCAGCAGCCTAAACAGGGTTTTTGGTGAGCAGTTCTTC. V and J are TRBV11-1 and TRBJ2-1; a weak D match, TRBD1 (6 bases). V shed 5 bases and J shed 9 bases, with 17 bases lying between them. Germline CDR1 reads SGHAT; CDR2 reads FQDESV (reference sequence). The CDR3 has 14 amino acids.

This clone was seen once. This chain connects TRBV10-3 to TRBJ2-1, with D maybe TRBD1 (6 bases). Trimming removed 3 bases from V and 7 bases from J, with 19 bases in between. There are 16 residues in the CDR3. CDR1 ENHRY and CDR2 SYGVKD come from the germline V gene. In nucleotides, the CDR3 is TGTGCCATCAGTGACCCAGACAGGAGGACCGGTAATGAGCAGTTCTTC. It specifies CAISDPDRRTGNEQFF.

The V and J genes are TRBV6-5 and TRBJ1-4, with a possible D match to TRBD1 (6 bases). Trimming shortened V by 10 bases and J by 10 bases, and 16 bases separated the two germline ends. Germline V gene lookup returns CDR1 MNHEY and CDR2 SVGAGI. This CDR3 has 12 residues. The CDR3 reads CANSQRGGKLFF. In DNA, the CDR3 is TGTGCCAATTCCCAAAGAGGGGGAAAACTGTTTTTT.

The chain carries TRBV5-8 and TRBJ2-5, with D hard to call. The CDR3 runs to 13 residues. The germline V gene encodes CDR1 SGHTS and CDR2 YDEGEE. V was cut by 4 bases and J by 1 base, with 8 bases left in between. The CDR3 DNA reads TGTGCCAGCAGCCCACCGGGCCAAGAGACCCAGTACTTC. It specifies CASSPPGQETQYF.

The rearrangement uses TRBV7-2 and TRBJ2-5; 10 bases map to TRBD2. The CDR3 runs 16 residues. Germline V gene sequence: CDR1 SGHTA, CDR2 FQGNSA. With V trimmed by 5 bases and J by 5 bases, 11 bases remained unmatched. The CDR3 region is CASSPSTSGEWETQYF. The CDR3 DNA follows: TGTGCCAGCAGCCCATCTACTAGCGGGGAGTGGGAGACCCAGTACTTC. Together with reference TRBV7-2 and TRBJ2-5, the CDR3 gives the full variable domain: GAGVSQSPSNKVTEKGKDVELRCDPISGHTALYWYRQSLGQGLEFLIYFQGNSAPDKSGLPSDRFSAERTGGSVSTLTIQRTQQEDSAVYLCASSPSTSGEWETQYFGPGTRLLVL.

Here the CDR3 reads CASSIPNARAIGYTF. CDR3 sequence (DNA): TGTGCCAGCAGCATTCCCAACGCGAGGGCGATCGGCTACACCTTC. The rearrangement joins TRBV6-5 to TRBJ1-2, with D unclear. Trimming left V 6 bases short and J 8 bases short, with 22 bases between. The CDR3 has 15 residues. Germline CDR1 reads MNHEY; CDR2 reads SVGAGI.

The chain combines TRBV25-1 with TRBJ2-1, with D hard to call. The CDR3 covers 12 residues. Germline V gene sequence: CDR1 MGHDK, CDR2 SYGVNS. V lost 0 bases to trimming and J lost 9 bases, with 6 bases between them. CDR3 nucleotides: TGTGCCAGCAGTGAATATAAAGGTGAGCAGTTCTTC. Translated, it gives CASSEYKGEQFF.

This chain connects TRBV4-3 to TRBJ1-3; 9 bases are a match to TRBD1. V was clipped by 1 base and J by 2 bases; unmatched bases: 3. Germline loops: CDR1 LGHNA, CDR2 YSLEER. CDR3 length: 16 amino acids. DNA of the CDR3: TGCGCCAGCAGCCAAGCGAGGACAGGGGCTGGAAACACCATATATTTT. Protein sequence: CASSQARTGAGNTIYF.

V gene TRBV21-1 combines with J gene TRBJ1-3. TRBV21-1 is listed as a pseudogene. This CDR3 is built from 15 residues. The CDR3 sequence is CASSRDGVSGNTIYF. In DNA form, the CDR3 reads TGTGCCAGCAGCAGAGACGGTGTCTCTGGAAACACCATATATTTT.

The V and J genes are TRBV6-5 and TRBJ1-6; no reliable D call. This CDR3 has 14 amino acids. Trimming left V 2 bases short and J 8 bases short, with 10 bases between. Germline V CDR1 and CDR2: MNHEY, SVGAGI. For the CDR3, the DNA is TGTGCCAGCAGTTACAGGGTTGGTGATTCACCCCTCCACTTT. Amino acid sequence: CASSYRVGDSPLHF.

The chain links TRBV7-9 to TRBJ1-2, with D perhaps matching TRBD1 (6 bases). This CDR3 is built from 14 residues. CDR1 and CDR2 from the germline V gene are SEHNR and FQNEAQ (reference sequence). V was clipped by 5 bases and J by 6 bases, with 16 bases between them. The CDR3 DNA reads TGTGCCAGCAGCGCAACCACAGGGATAGATGGCTACACCTTC. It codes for CASSATTGIDGYTF.

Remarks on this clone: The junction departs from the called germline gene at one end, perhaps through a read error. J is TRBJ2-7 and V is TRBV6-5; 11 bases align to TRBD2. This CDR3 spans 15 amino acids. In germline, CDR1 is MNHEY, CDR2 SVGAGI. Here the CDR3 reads CAGSSYTSGGYEQYF. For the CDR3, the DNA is TGTGCCGGCAGTTCCTACACTAGCGGGGGCTACGAGCAGTACTTC.

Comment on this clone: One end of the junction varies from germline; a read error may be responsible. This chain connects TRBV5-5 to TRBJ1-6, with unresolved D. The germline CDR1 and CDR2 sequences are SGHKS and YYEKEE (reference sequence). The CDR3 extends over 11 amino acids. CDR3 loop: CASSLITETYF. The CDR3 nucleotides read TGTGCCAGCAGCTTGATTACAGAGACTTATTTT.

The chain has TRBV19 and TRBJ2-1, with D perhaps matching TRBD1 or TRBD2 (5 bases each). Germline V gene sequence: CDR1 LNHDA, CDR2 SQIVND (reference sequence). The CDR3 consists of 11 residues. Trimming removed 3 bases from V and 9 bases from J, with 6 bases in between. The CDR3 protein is CASSMGVEQFF. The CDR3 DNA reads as TGTGCCAGTAGTATGGGGGTTGAGCAGTTCTTC.

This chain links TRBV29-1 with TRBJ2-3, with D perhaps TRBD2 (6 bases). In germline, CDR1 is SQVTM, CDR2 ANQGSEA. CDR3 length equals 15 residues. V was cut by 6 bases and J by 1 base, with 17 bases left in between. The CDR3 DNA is TGCAGCGTACTTAGCGGATTCACCCGCACAGATACGCAGTATTTT. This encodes CSVLSGFTRTDTQYF.

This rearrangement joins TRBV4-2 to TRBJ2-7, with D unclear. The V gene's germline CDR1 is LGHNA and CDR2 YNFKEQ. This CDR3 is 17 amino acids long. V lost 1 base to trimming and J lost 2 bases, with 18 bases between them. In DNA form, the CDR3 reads TGTGCCAGCAGCCAAGGGACCGGATTCCAACTCCCCTACGAGCAGTACTTC. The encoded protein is CASSQGTGFQLPYEQYF.

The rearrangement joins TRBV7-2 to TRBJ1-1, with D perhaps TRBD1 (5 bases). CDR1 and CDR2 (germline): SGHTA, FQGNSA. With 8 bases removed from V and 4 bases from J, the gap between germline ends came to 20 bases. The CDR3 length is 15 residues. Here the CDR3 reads CASAKVLGGSTEAFF. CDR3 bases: TGTGCCAGCGCTAAAGTCTTGGGGGGGAGCACTGAAGCTTTCTTT.

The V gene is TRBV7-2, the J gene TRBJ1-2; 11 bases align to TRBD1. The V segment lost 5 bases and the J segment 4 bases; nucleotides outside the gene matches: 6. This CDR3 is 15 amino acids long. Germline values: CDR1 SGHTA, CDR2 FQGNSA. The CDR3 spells CASSPGGTGGYGYTF. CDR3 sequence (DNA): TGTGCCAGCAGCCCCGGAGGGACAGGGGGCTATGGCTACACCTTC.

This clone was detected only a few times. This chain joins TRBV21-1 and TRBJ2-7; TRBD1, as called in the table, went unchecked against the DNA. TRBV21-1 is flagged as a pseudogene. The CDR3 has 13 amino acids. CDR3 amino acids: CASSKRGQGSKYF. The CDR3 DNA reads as TGTGCCAGCAGCAAAAGAGGACAGGGAAGTAAGTACTTC.

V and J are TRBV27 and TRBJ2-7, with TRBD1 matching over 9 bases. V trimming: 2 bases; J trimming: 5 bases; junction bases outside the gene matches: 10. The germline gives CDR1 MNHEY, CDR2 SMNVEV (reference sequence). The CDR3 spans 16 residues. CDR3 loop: CASSLIPDRGLHEQYF. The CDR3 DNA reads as TGTGCCAGCAGTTTAATCCCGGACAGGGGCCTACACGAGCAGTACTTC.

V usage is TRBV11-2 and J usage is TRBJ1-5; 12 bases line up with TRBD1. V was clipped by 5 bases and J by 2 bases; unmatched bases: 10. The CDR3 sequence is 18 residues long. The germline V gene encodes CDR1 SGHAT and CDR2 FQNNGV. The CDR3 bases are TGTGCCAGCAGCCGTGGGACAGGGGGCTCGTGGGGCAATCAGCCCCAGCATTTT. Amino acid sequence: CASSRGTGGSWGNQPQHF.

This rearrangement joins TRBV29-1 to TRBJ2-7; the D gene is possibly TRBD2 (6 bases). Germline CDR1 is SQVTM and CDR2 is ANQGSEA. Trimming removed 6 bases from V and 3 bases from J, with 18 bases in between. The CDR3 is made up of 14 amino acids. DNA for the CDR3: TGCAGCGTGCGAACGACAAGCGGGCACTACGAGCAGTACTTC. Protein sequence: CSVRTTSGHYEQYF.